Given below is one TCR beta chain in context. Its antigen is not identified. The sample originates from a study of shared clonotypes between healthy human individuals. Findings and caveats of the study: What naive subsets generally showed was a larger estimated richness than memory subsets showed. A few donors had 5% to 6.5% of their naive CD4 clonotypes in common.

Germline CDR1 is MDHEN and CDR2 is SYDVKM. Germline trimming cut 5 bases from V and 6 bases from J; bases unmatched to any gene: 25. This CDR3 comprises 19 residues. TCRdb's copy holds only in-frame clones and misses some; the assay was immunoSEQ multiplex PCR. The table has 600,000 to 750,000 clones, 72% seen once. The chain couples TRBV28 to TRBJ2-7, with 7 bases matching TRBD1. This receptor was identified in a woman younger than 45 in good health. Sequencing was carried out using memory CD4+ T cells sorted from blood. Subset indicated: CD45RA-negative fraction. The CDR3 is CASSTSLMGSDRVFAEQYF. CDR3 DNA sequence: TGTGCCAGCAGTACATCCTTGATGGGATCTGACAGGGTTTTCGCCGAGCAGTACTTC.